This TCR beta chain was obtained from a study of human T cells and chemical hapten exposure. Overall study findings and caveats: Sensitizing to DPC left TCRs with a frequency above 1 in 1000 unaltered. The study found expanded TCRs formed significantly more large CDR3 similarity clusters than controls.

This sample's time point: pre-sensitization, week 0. Treatment described: therapeutic diphenylcyclopropenone sensitization with weekly scalp DPC. TCRdb re-analysed the RACE reads in MiXCR, keeping a single row per CDR3 protein. The sample shows around 56,000 distinct CDR3 sequences, more than 8% of them seen only once. This clonotype was detected many times. Its antigen is still unknown. The sample was whole blood, taken in connection with sensitization to the hapten diphenylcyclopropenone (DPC). The origin of this receptor is a man between 40 and 49 years old with alopecia areata. Some clones in this sample may be carry-over from other donors' samples.

CDR3 bases: TGCGCCAGCAGCCAAGTGGCGGACACCTACAATGAGCAGTTCTTC. Residues: CASSQVADTYNEQFF. This chain joins TRBV4-1 and TRBJ2-1; the D gene is possibly TRBD1 (5 bases). This CDR3 is built from 15 residues. Germline-derived CDR1 and CDR2 are MGHRA and YSYEKL. Trimming left V 1 base short and J 2 bases short, with 9 bases between.